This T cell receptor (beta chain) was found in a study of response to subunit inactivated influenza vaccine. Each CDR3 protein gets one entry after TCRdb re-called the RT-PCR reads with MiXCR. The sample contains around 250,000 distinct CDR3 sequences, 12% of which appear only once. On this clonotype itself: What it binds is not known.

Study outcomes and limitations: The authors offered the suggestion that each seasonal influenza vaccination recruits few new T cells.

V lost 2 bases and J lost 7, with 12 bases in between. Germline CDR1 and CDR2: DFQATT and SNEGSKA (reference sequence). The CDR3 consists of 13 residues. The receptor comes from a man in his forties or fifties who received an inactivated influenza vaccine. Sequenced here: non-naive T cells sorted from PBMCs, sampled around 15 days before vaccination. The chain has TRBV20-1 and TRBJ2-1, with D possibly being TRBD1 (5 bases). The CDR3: CSARRGATNEQFF. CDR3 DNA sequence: TGCAGTGCTAGACGTGGGGCTACAAATGAGCAGTTCTTC.